These T cell receptor beta chains were read from a single sample in a study of T cell repertoires in cytomegalovirus infection. TCRdb independently ran MiXCR on the reads; one entry per CDR3 protein. The sample lists around 310,000 distinct CDR3 sequences, around 29% occurring once. These TCRs are of unknown antigen specificity. The sequencing used cultured PBMCs, collected from culture after CMV antigen stimulation. These receptors came from a human donor in good health (CMV status not recorded). Some clones in this sample may be carry-over from other donors' samples. CDR3s include the opening cysteine and the closing phenylalanine or tryptophan. D genes are given only for firm matches. Expanded clones get a size class; other rows say once, few or many, or leave the size out.

TRBV19	NA	NA	TRBJ2-1	14	TGTGCCAGTATTGACGGGGGGCTCGGGAATGAGCAGTTCTTC	CASIDGGLGNEQFF
TRBV2	few	TRBD1	TRBJ1-1	15	TGTGCCAGCAGTGGACAGGGGGCAATGAACACTGAAGCTTTCTTT	CASSGQGAMNTEAFF
TRBV3-1	NA	TRBD1	TRBJ2-7	15	TGTGCCAGCAGCCGTTCCCAGGGGGTCTCCTACGAGCAGTACTTC	CASSRSQGVSYEQYF
TRBV3-1	NA	NA	TRBJ2-2	15	TGTGCCAGCAGCCAAGGGTCGGGGGCAGTCGGGGAGCTGTTTTTT	CASSQGSGAVGELFF
TRBV5-4	many	TRBD2	TRBJ2-1	16	TGTGCCAGCAGGCGTGGGGGAGGGGACTCCTACAATGAGCAGTTCTTC	CASRRGGGDSYNEQFF
TRBV25-1	few	TRBD2	TRBJ2-5	15	TGTGCCAGCATTACCGGACTAGCAGAACAAGAGACCCAGTACTTC	CASITGLAEQETQYF
TRBV11-2	NA	TRBD2	TRBJ2-7	13	TGTGCCACCGAGGGACTAGCGTCCTACGAGCAGTACTTC	CATEGLASYEQYF
TRBV2	NA	TRBD2	TRBJ2-2	16	TGTGCCAGCAGTGGGACTAGCGGGGGATTTGGCGGGGAGCTGTTTTTT	CASSGTSGGFGGELFF
TRBV19	many	NA	TRBJ2-3	14	TGTGCCAGTAGTTGGGGACGGAGCACAGATACGCAGTATTTT	CASSWGRSTDTQYF
TRBV27	NA	NA	TRBJ1-1	14	TGTGCCAGCAATTCAGTTGGTGGGTACACTGAAGCTTTCTTT	CASNSVGGYTEAFF
TRBV9	few	NA	TRBJ2-3	15	TGTGCCAGCAGCGTAGTCGGAGCCGACACAGATACGCAGTATTTT	CASSVVGADTDTQYF
TRBV6-5	NA	NA	TRBJ2-7	14	TGTGCCACCAGGCCTATCCCCAAAAAATACGAGCAGTACTTC	CATRPIPKKYEQYF
TRBV7-2	many	NA	TRBJ2-5	12	TGTGCCAGCAGCCCAGGCTCAGAGACCCAGTACTTC	CASSPGSETQYF
TRBV10-3	NA	NA	TRBJ1-1	14	TGTGCCATCAGTGAGTTTAGGGGGAACACTGAAGCTTTCTTT	CAISEFRGNTEAFF
TRBV12-3/TRBV12-4	once	NA	TRBJ2-2	15	TGTGCCAGCAGTTTCGGCAGGGGAGGGACCGGGGAGCTGTTTTTT	CASSFGRGGTGELFF
TRBV29-1	NA	TRBD1	TRBJ1-2	11	TGCAGCGTCGGACAGGACTATGGCTACACCTTC	CSVGQDYGYTF
TRBV7-9	NA	NA	TRBJ2-1	11	TGTGCCAGCAGCTTTGTCAATGAGCAGTTCTTC	CASSFVNEQFF
TRBV28	NA	TRBD2	TRBJ2-7	16	TGTGCCAGCAGTTTGTGGGGGGGGGACTCCGGCTACGAGCAGTACTTC	CASSLWGGDSGYEQYF
TRBV9	few	TRBD2	TRBJ2-3	17	TGTGCCAGCAGCGTAGGGACTAGCGGGATTGGAACAGATACGCAGTATTTT	CASSVGTSGIGTDTQYF
TRBV19	NA	NA	TRBJ1-5	14	TGTGCCAGTAGTATTGAACAGGGAAATCAGCCCCAGCATTTT	CASSIEQGNQPQHF
TRBV7-2	few	NA	TRBJ2-1	14	TGTGCCAGCAGCTTAGGGGGATCCCTCAATGAGCAGTTCTTC	CASSLGGSLNEQFF
TRBV7-6	many	TRBD2	TRBJ2-3	18	TGTGCCAGCAGCTATGCGCCGGGGACTAGCGGGAGGGCAGATACGCAGTATTTT	CASSYAPGTSGRADTQYF
TRBV11-2	NA	NA	TRBJ2-2	16	TGTGCCAGCAGCTTAGTCGGTCGACCAAAACACGGGGAGCTGTTTTTT	CASSLVGRPKHGELFF
TRBV11-3	NA	NA	TRBJ2-3	19	TGTGCCAGCAGCCCAGGGACAGGGGCGGCTAGCGGGACCACAGATACGCAGTATTTT	CASSPGTGAASGTTDTQYF
TRBV7-6	few	NA	TRBJ2-7	15	TGTGCCAGCAGCTTAGGGGCGTTATCCGAGAAGGAGCAGTACTTC	CASSLGALSEKEQYF
TRBV7-6	NA	TRBD1	TRBJ2-3	15	TGTGCCAGCAGCATCAGGACAGGTAGCACAGATACGCAGTATTTT	CASSIRTGSTDTQYF
TRBV20-1	NA	TRBD2	TRBJ2-2	15	TGCAGTGCGAGACCGGGACTAGCGAACACCGGGGAGCTGTTTTTT	CSARPGLANTGELFF
TRBV28	NA	TRBD1	TRBJ1-5	16	TGTGCCAGCAACATCCGGGACAGGGTAGTAGCCCAGCCCCAGCATTTT	CASNIRDRVVAQPQHF
TRBV7-9	NA	NA	TRBJ1-3	15	TGTGCCAGCAGCCTCGGTCCGGCGCCCGGAAACACCATATATTTT	CASSLGPAPGNTIYF
TRBV27	NA	NA	TRBJ1-2	14	TGTGCCAGCAGTTTATCTGAAGGGTTGGATGGCTACACCTTC	CASSLSEGLDGYTF
TRBV7-3	many	TRBD2	TRBJ2-1	15	TGTGCCAGCAGCCCACTAGCGGGGGGATACAATGAGCAGTTCTTC	CASSPLAGGYNEQFF
TRBV27	few	TRBD2	TRBJ2-1	15	TGTGCCAGCAGTTTAATGACTAGCGGATACAATGAGCAGTTCTTC	CASSLMTSGYNEQFF
TRBV7-6	NA	TRBD1	TRBJ1-4	15	TGTGCCAGCAGCACGGACAGGGCTGTAGCTGAAAAACTGTTTTTT	CASSTDRAVAEKLFF
TRBV12-3/TRBV12-4	NA	TRBD1	TRBJ1-3	13	TGTGCCAGTCCCCGGGACAGCGGAAACACCATATATTTT	CASPRDSGNTIYF
TRBV19	NA	NA	TRBJ2-2	13	TGTGCCAGTAGTATTATTAGGGCCGGGGAGCTGTTTTTT	CASSIIRAGELFF
TRBV12-3/TRBV12-4	NA	TRBD2	TRBJ2-5	16	TGTGCCAGCACCTTTAGCGGGAGGGGGGGTCAAGAGACCCAGTACTTC	CASTFSGRGGQETQYF
TRBV13	NA	TRBD2	TRBJ2-3	21	TGTGCCAGCAGCTCCTCCTATACCGGGACTAGCGGAGAACCTAGCACAGATACGCAGTATTTT	CASSSSYTGTSGEPSTDTQYF
TRBV12-3/TRBV12-4	few	NA	TRBJ1-6	15	TGTGCCAGCAGTTTAGACGGGACCGACGTTTCACCCCTCCACTTT	CASSLDGTDVSPLHF
TRBV7-2	few	NA	TRBJ2-3	15	TGTGCCAGCAGCTTAGCTAGCGTCTACACAGATACGCAGTATTTT	CASSLASVYTDTQYF
TRBV9	few	NA	TRBJ2-5	15	TGTGCCAGCAGCTCAACCCAGGGGTGGCAAGAGACCCAGTACTTC	CASSSTQGWQETQYF
TRBV12-5	NA	NA	TRBJ2-4	16	TGTGCTAGTGGTTTGTCGCCCCTGGGACTCCCAAACATTCAGTACTTC	CASGLSPLGLPNIQYF
TRBV10-3	NA	TRBD1	TRBJ2-3	13	TGTGCCACGGGACAGGGTGAAACAGATACGCAGTATTTT	CATGQGETDTQYF
TRBV20-1	few	NA	TRBJ2-7	13	TGCAGTGCTCTTCAGCAGACTCTCTACGAGCAGTACTTC	CSALQQTLYEQYF
TRBV2	NA	TRBD1	TRBJ1-5	14	TGTGCCAGCAGCGACAGGGTGGGCAATCAGCCCCAGCATTTT	CASSDRVGNQPQHF
TRBV19	NA	TRBD2	TRBJ2-7	16	TGTGCCAGTAGTGTTAAAATAGCGGGGAACTCCTACGAGCAGTACTTC	CASSVKIAGNSYEQYF
TRBV7-8	NA	NA	TRBJ2-3	13	TGTGCCAGCAGCCTCTCGAGGCGGGATACGCAGTATTTT	CASSLSRRDTQYF
TRBV12-5	NA	TRBD1	TRBJ2-1	13	TGTGCTAGTGGCCGAGCAGGGGGTAATGAGCAGTTCTTC	CASGRAGGNEQFF
TRBV5-1	few	NA	TRBJ2-5	14	TGCGCCAGCAGCCCCGGAGGGGTGAAGGAGACCCAGTACTTC	CASSPGGVKETQYF
TRBV11-2	NA	TRBD1	TRBJ1-1	14	TGTGCCAGCAGCTTATACAGGGGGAAAGTGGGAGCTTTCTTT	CASSLYRGKVGAFF
TRBV5-1	NA	TRBD2	TRBJ2-3	16	TGCGCCAGCAGGTCGGGAGCGGGAGAGCTCGGAGATACGCAGTATTTT	CASRSGAGELGDTQYF
TRBV19	few	TRBD1	TRBJ1-5	15	TGTGCCAGTAGTATCGGACAGGGCGCAAATCAGCCCCAGCATTTT	CASSIGQGANQPQHF
TRBV14	few	TRBD2	TRBJ2-1	15	TGTGCCAGCAGCCAAGAGGGTAGCGGGAGAAATGAGCAGTTCTTC	CASSQEGSGRNEQFF
TRBV11-2	few	NA	TRBJ1-2	15	TGTGCCAGCAGCTTAGATGGAGCGCCTAACTATGGCTACACCTTC	CASSLDGAPNYGYTF